A selection of T cell receptor beta chains follows, all from one sample in a study of shared clonotypes between healthy human individuals. Profiled with immunoSEQ multiplex PCR; TCRdb holds only in-frame clones, not every one. In the table there are roughly 500,000 clones, roughly 77% of which are singletons. Sequenced sample: PBMCs. The source of these receptors is a woman in her thirties or forties in good health. Some clones in this sample may be carry-over from other donors' samples. Both conserved end residues are part of each CDR3. The order of the fields is J gene, CDR3 length, clone size, V gene, CDR3 protein. Size tells how often a clone was seen (once, few, many) or the class of an expanded clone, and some rows leave it out.

TRBJ2-7	15	NA	TRBV18	CASSPPGTLTYEQYF
TRBJ2-1	16	NA	TRBV4-3	CASSQAWGTGGNEQFF
TRBJ2-2	13	few	TRBV6-4	CASSAGDTGELFF
TRBJ2-3	17	NA	TRBV5-1	CASSLSGLAGGRKGQYF
TRBJ2-1	15	NA	TRBV7-9	CASSPGPPDFAEQFF
TRBJ2-2	16	NA	TRBV7-6	CASSLVGATNTGELFF
TRBJ1-1	13	NA	TRBV2	CASSPSWRTEAFF
TRBJ2-1	16	NA	TRBV2	CASSLRTGGSYNEQFF
TRBJ2-1	13	NA	TRBV28	CASSSGSHNEQFF
TRBJ2-3	15	NA	TRBV2	CASGGRAVSTDTQYF
TRBJ2-1	13	NA	TRBV30	CAWSVQGLGEQFF
TRBJ2-1	15	NA	TRBV27	CASSRDREHYNEQFF
TRBJ2-5	16	NA	TRBV7-9	CASSHPGAGTQETQYF
TRBJ2-1	14	NA	TRBV5-1	CASSRGVRYNEQFF
TRBJ2-2	15	NA	TRBV6-5	CASSWGQGVFGELFF
TRBJ2-6	23	NA	TRBV10-3	CAISEREGFGRPNSESGANVLTF
TRBJ2-2	13	NA	TRBV11-3	CASSLAGAGELFF
TRBJ2-5	15	once	TRBV28	CASSFPGGLEETQYF
TRBJ1-1	13	NA	TRBV6-5	CATSRHANTEAFF
TRBJ2-6	18	few	TRBV19	CASSPRLAGRSGANVLTF
TRBJ2-1	14	NA	TRBV2	CASGGGTSGSLRFF
TRBJ2-7	13	NA	TRBV28	CASSAGTEELQYF
TRBJ2-2	20	NA	TRBV28	CASSPRVRDRGLSNTGELFF
TRBJ2-7	15	NA	TRBV5-1	CASSLVGRSLDEQYF
TRBJ2-1	15	NA	TRBV5-1	CASSPGQTTYNEQFF
TRBJ1-1	14	NA	TRBV4-1	CASSHADRNTEAFF
TRBJ2-6	18	NA	TRBV18	CASSPRQGRGTGANVLTF
TRBJ1-5	15	few	TRBV28	CASSATAPSNQPQHF